Following are 22 T cell receptor beta chains from one sample sequenced in a study of spatial heterogeneity in lung cancer. Overall study results and limits: Mutation tallies in tumors tracked expanded intratumoral alpha and beta TCR counts.

Time point defined: sample taken at primary tumor resection. TCRdb reprocessed the 5' RACE reads with MiXCR, giving one entry per CDR3 protein. The sample records 4,200 or so distinct CDR3 sequences, 6.5% to 10% being singletons. Their cognate antigens are unknown. This specimen was lung tumor tissue, taken at surgery. All receptors derive from a male donor with early-stage non-small cell lung cancer.

In this sample, this clonotype is medium-sized. The chain carries TRBV10-3 and TRBJ2-5; 9 bases map to TRBD1. The V segment lost 10 bases and the J segment 2 bases; nucleotides outside the gene matches: 11. From germline, CDR1 is ENHRY and CDR2 SYGVKD. The CDR3 is 15 residues long. The CDR3 sequence is CATSQGAGRQETQYF. CDR3 nucleotides: TGTGCCACCTCACAGGGGGCGGGGAGACAAGAGACCCAGTACTTC.

By proportion, this clonotype is medium-sized. The genes are TRBV7-2 and TRBJ2-2, with D perhaps matching TRBD2 (5 bases). From germline, CDR1 is SGHTA and CDR2 FQGNSA. The CDR3 loop spans 17 amino acids. The V end lost 3 bases, the J end lost 6 bases, and 20 bases lay between the germline ends. The CDR3: CASSLVGAAIQAGELFF. The CDR3 DNA reads as TGTGCCAGCAGCTTGGTGGGAGCGGCCATTCAAGCCGGGGAGCTGTTTTTT.

In this sample, this clonotype is medium-sized. The chain couples TRBV11-1 to TRBJ2-1; 7 bases align to TRBD1. CDR1 SGHAT and CDR2 FQDESV come from the germline V gene (reference sequence). V was clipped by 5 bases and J by 8 bases; unmatched bases: 3. This CDR3 is built from 12 residues. The CDR3 DNA sequence: TGTGCCAGCAGCATCGACAGGGATGAGCAGTTCTTC. Amino acid sequence: CASSIDRDEQFF.

Judged by abundance, this clonotype is medium-sized. The genes are TRBV7-6 and TRBJ1-3; tentative D call: TRBD1 (5 bases). Deletions cut 7 bases from V and 0 bases from J, with 10 bases between. Looked up from germline, CDR1 is SGHVS and CDR2 is FNYEAQ. There are 14 residues in the CDR3. This CDR3 reads CASIGGVSGNTIYF. Written as DNA, the CDR3 is TGTGCCAGCATAGGAGGGGTCTCTGGAAACACCATATATTTT.

In this sample, this clonotype is medium-sized. The chain recombines TRBV18 with TRBJ2-7; D may be TRBD2 (6 bases). Germline-derived CDR1 and CDR2 are KGHSH and LQKENI. Deletions cut 0 bases from V and 6 bases from J, with 9 bases between. The CDR3 length is 13 residues. The CDR3 loop is CASSPPGTREQYF. The DNA for the CDR3 is TGTGCCAGCTCACCACCAGGGACTCGCGAGCAGTACTTC.

This clonotype counts as medium-sized. The chain links TRBV7-9 to TRBJ2-1, with D unresolved. The CDR3 consists of 11 residues. Germline-derived CDR1 and CDR2 are SEHNR and FQNEAQ (reference sequence). V lost 5 bases to trimming and J lost 10 bases, with 9 bases between them. CDR3 amino acids: CASSHQAEQFF. The CDR3 nucleotides read TGTGCCAGCAGCCACCAGGCGGAGCAGTTCTTC.

This clonotype was detected a few times. J is TRBJ1-1 and V is TRBV5-4; D perhaps matches TRBD1 (6 bases). Germline V lookup: CDR1 SGHNT, CDR2 YYREEE (reference sequence). V lost 4 bases and J 4 bases, leaving 11 bases between the germline ends. This CDR3 has 13 amino acids. In nucleotides, the CDR3 is TGTGCCAGCAGCGCCGGGACAAGCACTGAAGCTTTCTTT. This translates into CASSAGTSTEAFF.

The chain employs TRBV6-6 and TRBJ1-4; D remains unclear. Trimming shortened V by 2 bases and J by 0 bases, and 19 bases separated the two germline ends. CDR1 is MNHNY, CDR2 SVGAGI, per germline (reference sequence). This CDR3 has 19 residues. In nucleotides, the CDR3 is TGTGCCAGCAGTTACGCTACTCGGGTTCTCGTTGCAACTAATGAAAAACTGTTTTTT. Its protein is CASSYATRVLVATNEKLFF.

This clonotype is labeled as large. The chain recombines TRBV12-3 or TRBV12-4 with TRBJ1-1; D is undetermined. The CDR3 is made up of 12 amino acids. The germline V and J ends were trimmed by 3 bases and 2 bases, with 4 bases remaining between them. The CDR3 DNA sequence: TGTGCCAGCAGTTTCCTAAACACTGAAGCTTTCTTT. Protein product: CASSFLNTEAFF.

This clonotype is termed medium-sized (0.01 to 0.1%). The V call is TRBV7-9, the J call TRBJ1-5; D perhaps matches TRBD1 (6 bases). This CDR3 spans 14 amino acids. V lost 5 bases to trimming and J lost 0 bases, with 8 bases between them. CDR1 and CDR2 from the germline V gene are SEHNR and FQNEAQ (reference sequence). The CDR3 protein is CASSGTFSNQPQHF. DNA for the CDR3: TGTGCCAGCAGCGGGACATTTAGCAATCAGCCCCAGCATTTT.

Judged by abundance, this clonotype is medium-sized. The chain couples TRBV7-2 to TRBJ2-1; D may be TRBD1 (6 bases). CDR1 SGHTA and CDR2 FQGNSA come from the germline V gene. This CDR3 spans 11 amino acids. The germline V and J ends were trimmed by 7 bases and 5 bases, with 6 bases remaining between them. The CDR3, as DNA: TGTGCCAGCAAGGGGGACAATGAGCAGTTCTTC. Residues: CASKGDNEQFF.

Within the sample, this clonotype is medium-sized (0.01 to 0.1%). This rearrangement joins TRBV29-1 to TRBJ1-2; D gene ambiguous. The V end lost 4 bases, the J end lost 4 bases, and 13 bases lay between the germline ends. CDR3 length equals 13 residues. The V gene's germline CDR1 is SQVTM and CDR2 ANQGSEA. CDR3 nucleotide sequence: TGCAGCGTTGCCGTTAGGCCTTTCTATGGCTACACCTTC. Residues: CSVAVRPFYGYTF.

The chain is built from TRBV5-1 and TRBJ1-2, with D maybe TRBD1 (6 bases). The CDR3 runs to 15 residues. Trimming stripped 0 bases from V and 2 bases from J, with 11 bases between. Per the germline V gene, CDR1 is SGHRS and CDR2 is YFSETQ. The CDR3 spells CASSLDDRRNYGYTF. CDR3 sequence (DNA): TGCGCCAGCAGCTTGGATGACAGGAGAAACTATGGCTACACCTTC.

This clonotype is medium-sized in the sample. The chain has TRBV5-6 and TRBJ1-2; possible D gene TRBD1, 6 bases. V was pared by 1 base and J by 5 bases, with 12 bases between. CDR3 length equals 14 residues. CDR1 and CDR2 from the germline V gene are SGHDT and YYEEEE. CDR3: CASSLPRGYYGYTF. CDR3 nucleotides: TGTGCCAGCAGCTTGCCCAGGGGTTATTATGGCTACACCTTC.

In regard to this clonotype: This sequence may be a read error, since a much larger clone differs from it by one base. This sequence joins TRBV4-2 and TRBJ1-4; D might be TRBD1 (5 bases). The germline V gene has CDR1 LGHNA and CDR2 YNFKEQ. This CDR3 region has 13 residues. CDR3 sequence: CVSSRWDAEKLFF. The CDR3 bases are TGTGTCAGCAGCCGCTGGGACGCTGAAAAACTGTTTTTT.

This clonotype qualifies as medium-sized. The chain carries TRBV28 and TRBJ1-2; 11 nucleotides match TRBD1. After removal of 5 bases from V and 8 bases from J, the junction contained 4 bases not matched to a gene. The CDR3 consists of 13 residues. Germline V gene sequence: CDR1 MDHEN, CDR2 SYDVKM. CDR3 coding DNA: TGTGCCAGCAGTCGGACAGGGGGCGAAGGCTACACCTTC. Its translation is CASSRTGGEGYTF.

The rearrangement joins TRBV5-1 to TRBJ2-3; possible D gene TRBD2, 6 bases. The germline V and J ends were trimmed by 4 bases and 0 bases, with 9 bases remaining between them. This CDR3 has 14 amino acids. The germline CDR1 and CDR2 sequences are SGHRS and YFSETQ. Here the CDR3 reads CASSAGFSTDTQYF. DNA for the CDR3: TGCGCCAGCAGCGCGGGATTCAGCACAGATACGCAGTATTTT. The entire variable domain, with the rest obtained from reference TRBV5-1 and TRBJ2-3, is as follows: KAGVTQTPRYLIKTRGQQVTLSCSPISGHRSVSWYQQTPGQGLQFLFEYFSETQRNKGNFPGRFSGRQFSNSRSEMNVSTLELGDSALYLCASSAGFSTDTQYFGPGTRLTVL.

This clonotype was picked up a small number of times. This chain links TRBV7-2 with TRBJ2-1, with TRBD2 matching over 8 bases. This CDR3 is 17 amino acids long. The trim removed 1 base at V and 2 bases at J, leaving 7 bases unmatched. CDR1 and CDR2 from the germline V gene are SGHTA and FQGNSA. In nucleotides, the CDR3 is TGTGCCAGCAGCTTAGGTTTTGCAGCGGGGGCCTACAATGAGCAGTTCTTC. Translating it yields CASSLGFAAGAYNEQFF.

This clonotype is medium-sized (0.01 to 0.1%). V gene TRBV18 combines with J gene TRBJ2-7; the D gene is possibly TRBD1 (6 bases). CDR1 is KGHSH and CDR2 is LQKENI in the germline V gene. V lost 0 bases, J lost 1 base, and 13 bases lay in between. CDR3 size: 16 residues. In DNA, the CDR3 is TGTGCCAGCTCACCACCGGGACACCCGATTTCCTACGAGCAGTACTTC. Its protein product is CASSPPGHPISYEQYF.

There are many counts of this clonotype. The chain couples TRBV6-5 to TRBJ1-2, with D maybe TRBD1 (6 bases). The CDR3 has 14 amino acids. Looked up from germline, CDR1 is MNHEY and CDR2 is SVGAGI. Trimming stripped 6 bases from V and 7 bases from J, with 18 bases between. This CDR3 reads CASRKKTGSSGYTF. The CDR3 bases are TGTGCCAGCAGGAAAAAGACAGGATCGAGTGGCTACACCTTC.

In its sample, this clonotype ranks as medium-sized (0.01 to 0.1%). The rearrangement joins TRBV12-3 or TRBV12-4 to TRBJ2-2; no reliable D call. V was cut by 2 bases and J by 0 bases, with 7 bases left in between. The CDR3 runs 15 residues. The CDR3 region has the DNA TGTGCCAGCAGTTTAAACAGAGCGAACACCGGGGAGCTGTTTTTT. Residues: CASSLNRANTGELFF.

This clonotype is judged medium-sized (0.01 to 0.1%). J is TRBJ1-2 and V is TRBV3-1, with no clear D. From germline, CDR1 is LGHDT and CDR2 YNNKEL (reference sequence). The CDR3 has 16 residues. Trimming removed 1 base from V and 1 base from J, with 13 bases in between. The CDR3, as DNA: TGTGCCAGCAGCCAAGCCGCCAGTCGAGTTAACTATGGCTACACCTTC. Translating gives CASSQAASRVNYGYTF. The whole variable domain, filled in from reference TRBV3-1 and TRBJ1-2, reads DTAVSQTPKYLVTQMGNDKSIKCEQNLGHDTMYWYKQDSKKFLKIMFSYNNKELIINETVPNRFSPKSPDKAHLNLHINSLELGDSAVYFCASSQAASRVNYGYTFGSGTRLTVV.